This T cell receptor (beta chain) stems from a study of cytomegalovirus exposure and HLA in healthy donors. Using immunoSEQ multiplex PCR, the repertoire was profiled, and TCRdb retains in-frame clones only, with some absent. The repertoire includes 110,000 or so clones, 85% to 90% of them detected once, and 2% to 2.5% sits in the top ten. Looked up from germline, CDR1 is GTSNPN and CDR2 is SVGIG (reference sequence). The CDR3 sequence is 14 residues long. Germline trimming cut 0 bases from V and 10 bases from J; bases unmatched to any gene: 7. The sample was PBMCs. This chain links TRBV30 with TRBJ1-4, with 8 bases fitting TRBD1. The TCR comes from a woman under 40 in good health and CMV-seronegative. The CDR3 DNA is TGTGCCTGGAGTGTCTCAGGGGGCTCGGGAAAACTGTTTTTT. It encodes CAWSVSGGSGKLFF.